The 11 T cell receptor beta chains below were found in one sample sequenced in a study of blood T cell repertoires in COVID-19. Clones were read by immunoSEQ multiplex PCR, and TCRdb kept only the in-frame ones, dropping some. The sample includes 380,000 or so clones, roughly nine tenths of them seen just once. The sample taken for sequencing was peripheral blood. These receptors were collected from a man aged 35-49 years with acute or convalescent COVID-19.

V gene TRBV9 combines with J gene TRBJ1-3, with TRBD1 matching over 10 bases. CDR1 is SGDLS and CDR2 is YYNGEE in the germline V gene. Losses at the gene ends were 0 bases for V and 4 bases for J; bases not matched to a gene: 13. The CDR3 length is 19 residues. The CDR3 spells CASSVDFRGQGQRGNTIYF. CDR3 sequence (DNA): TGTGCCAGCAGCGTAGACTTTCGGGGACAGGGGCAACGGGGAAACACCATATATTTT.

The chain joins TRBV6-5 to TRBJ1-1, with D hard to call. Trimming pared 0 bases from V and 4 bases from J, leaving 9 bases between. CDR1 is MNHEY and CDR2 is SVGAGI in the germline V gene. CDR3 size: 14 residues. This CDR3 reads CASSYSSVTTEAFF. The CDR3 DNA reads TGTGCCAGCAGTTACTCTTCGGTTACCACTGAAGCTTTCTTT.

The V and J genes are TRBV15 and TRBJ1-3; D possibly corresponds to TRBD1 (6 bases). Germline-derived CDR1 and CDR2 are LNHNV and YYDKDF (reference sequence). This CDR3 contains 14 residues. Between the trimmed V and J ends, which lost 5 bases and 0 bases, there was a span of 8 bases. CDR3 sequence reads: CATSGGSSGNTIYF. CDR3 sequence (DNA): TGTGCCACCAGCGGGGGCAGCTCTGGAAACACCATATATTTT. Complete variable domain (other parts from reference TRBV15 and TRBJ1-3): DAMVIQNPRYQVTQFGKPVTLSCSQTLNHNVMYWYQQKSSQAPKLLFHYYDKDFNNEADTPDNFQSRRPNTSFCFLDIRSPGLGDTAMYLCATSGGSSGNTIYFGEGSWLTVV.

J is TRBJ2-7 and V is TRBV6-6, with TRBD1 matching 7 bases. V dropped 4 bases and J dropped 0; count of bases not matched to a gene: 6. Germline V CDR1 and CDR2: MNHNY, SVGAGI (reference sequence). This CDR3 spans 15 amino acids. CDR3 region: CASSSPRTGSYEQYF. Here the CDR3 DNA reads TGTGCCAGCAGTTCGCCCCGGACAGGCTCCTACGAGCAGTACTTC.

This clone was seen once. The J gene is TRBJ1-5, the V gene TRBV6-2 or TRBV6-3; 9 positions agree with TRBD1. The germline gives CDR1 MNHEY, CDR2 SVGEGT. V lost 2 bases to trimming and J lost 1 base; unmatched junction nucleotides: 6. There are 17 residues in the CDR3. DNA of the CDR3: TGTGCCAGCAGTTACACACAGGGGGCAGGGAGCAATCAGCCCCAGCATTTT. As protein: CASSYTQGAGSNQPQHF.

The chain uses TRBV21-1 and TRBJ1-5; the table calls TRBD1, which could not be checked here. TRBV21-1 is designated a pseudogene. The CDR3 runs 14 residues. The DNA for the CDR3 is TGTGCCAGCAGTCCGGGACAGGGGAGTCAGCCCCAGCATTTT. Protein sequence: CASSPGQGSQPQHF.

The V and J genes are TRBV5-1 and TRBJ1-4; possible D gene TRBD1, 5 bases. Germline lookup yields CDR1 SGHRS and CDR2 YFSETQ. This CDR3 is built from 15 residues. The V end was cut by 0 bases, the J end by 4 bases, with 10 bases between. This CDR3 reads CASSLGGGYNEKLFF. Here the CDR3 DNA reads TGCGCCAGCAGCTTGGGCGGGGGATATAATGAAAAACTGTTTTTT.

V and J are TRBV5-6 and TRBJ1-1; D perhaps matches TRBD1 (5 bases). Between the trimmed V and J ends, which lost 0 bases and 1 base, there was a span of 10 bases. The CDR3 totals 15 residues. In germline, CDR1 is SGHDT, CDR2 YYEEEE. Written as DNA, the CDR3 is TGTGCCAGCAGCTTGGTCGACAGTAAGAACACTGAAGCTTTCTTT. Translated, it gives CASSLVDSKNTEAFF.

A single count supports this clone. This chain connects TRBV15 to TRBJ1-5, with TRBD1 as a possible D gene (6 bases). Trimming took 1 base from V and 3 from J, leaving 16 bases between them. Germline V gene lookup returns CDR1 LNHNV and CDR2 YYDKDF (reference sequence). The CDR3 contains 17 residues. CDR3 DNA sequence: TGTGCCACCAGCAGAGGTCCGGGACACCCTATCAATCAGCCCCAGCATTTT. Encoded protein: CATSRGPGHPINQPQHF.

This clone was detected only a few times. This rearrangement joins TRBV7-9 to TRBJ2-3, with 7 bases that match TRBD1. Germline loops: CDR1 SEHNR, CDR2 FQNEAQ (reference sequence). Unmatched junction bases numbered 11, after V lost 1 base and J lost 4 bases. The CDR3 loop spans 17 amino acids. CDR3: CASSLGLTGTAADTQYF. CDR3 nucleotides: TGTGCCAGCAGCTTAGGTTTGACCGGGACAGCCGCAGATACGCAGTATTTT.

V gene TRBV19 combines with J gene TRBJ1-6; D uncertain. CDR3 length: 16 amino acids. Trimming left V 3 bases short and J 0 bases short, with 9 bases between. Germline-derived CDR1 and CDR2 are LNHDA and SQIVND (reference sequence). The CDR3 nucleotides are TGTGCCAGTAGTATGTCCCCGAGCTCCTATAATTCACCCCTCCACTTT. Protein: CASSMSPSSYNSPLHF.